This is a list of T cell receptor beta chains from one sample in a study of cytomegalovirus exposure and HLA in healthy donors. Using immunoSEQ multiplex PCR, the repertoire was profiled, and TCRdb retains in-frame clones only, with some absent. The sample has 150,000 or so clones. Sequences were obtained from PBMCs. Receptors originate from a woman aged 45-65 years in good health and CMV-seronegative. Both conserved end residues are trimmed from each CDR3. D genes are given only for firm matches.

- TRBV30 AWSVLENYEQY
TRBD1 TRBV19 ASTPGDRDRNEQF
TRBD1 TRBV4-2 ASSQTGGPYVETQY
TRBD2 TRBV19 ASSISVAGAPGETQY
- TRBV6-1 ASSRGPGDIQY
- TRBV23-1 ASSQKGTSGGNQPQH
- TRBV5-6 ASRPLSRGEQY
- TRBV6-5 ASSYSGASEQPQH
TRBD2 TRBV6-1 ASSELEGLAGGDTYEQY
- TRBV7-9 ASSVGTPSGSGTQY